This T cell receptor (beta chain) was captured by sequencing in a study of glioma-infiltrating T cells. Concerning this clonotype: The antigen remains undetermined.

Study-wide results and limits: Tissue-blood divergence was below expectation in non-neoplastic patients, above in gliomas. Only very few CDR3 sequences appeared in both tissue and blood.

The CDR3 spans 15 residues. Germline CDR1 is SGHNT and CDR2 is YYREEE (reference sequence). Trimming took 2 bases from V and 10 from J, leaving 16 bases between them. Amplification of TCR alpha and beta CDR3 regions from RNA used iRepertoire nested multiplex PCR. Tissue mRNA or PBMC total RNA, roughly 100-400 ng, went into one-step reverse transcription and amplification. TCRdb reanalysed the multiplex PCR reads using MiXCR and keeps one entry per CDR3 protein. The sample contains fewer than 200,000 distinct CDR3 sequences, over 25% of which appear only once. The receptor's source is a human donor with low-grade glioma or glioblastoma, undergoing nonglioma brain surgery, or in good health (not recorded which). Sequencing used glioma tissue, nonneoplastic brain tissue, or PBMCs (not recorded which). V is TRBV5-4 and J is TRBJ1-6; the D is unclear. The CDR3 loop is CASSFGTRRESPLHF. DNA of the CDR3: TGTGCCAGCAGCTTCGGTACCCGGAGGGAATCACCCCTCCACTTT.